This TCR beta chain derives from a study of metastatic and nonmetastatic thyroid tumors. This clone was observed many times. No treatment had been given to any patient before thyroid surgery. TCRdb reanalyzed the PCR reads with MiXCR. The data hold over 15,000 clones, with around 17% observed a single time. V dropped 4 bases and J dropped 1; count of bases not matched to a gene: 9. This CDR3 comprises 19 residues. CDR1 and CDR2 (germline): SGHVS, FQNEAQ. The sequenced sample was blood. This TCR was sampled from a male donor with papillary thyroid cancer or a benign thyroid nodule (not recorded which). Some clones in this sample may be carry-over from other donors' samples. The chain couples TRBV7-8 to TRBJ2-2; the match to TRBD2 covers 13 bases. DNA for the CDR3: TGTGCCAGCAGCTCCGGTCGACTAGCGGGAGGCGGGAACACCGGGGAGCTGTTTTTT. Translated: CASSSGRLAGGGNTGELFF.